The entry below describes one TCR beta chain. Germline assignment: CDR1 MNHEY and CDR2 SVGAGI. This CDR3 region has 14 residues. V lost 6 bases and J 5 bases, leaving 16 bases between the germline ends. Assay: immunoSEQ multiplex PCR; the TCRdb copy retains only in-frame clones and omits some. The sample has around 85,000 clones, about nine tenths seen once. This entry is derived from a study of T cell changes during pregnancy in multiple sclerosis. This rearrangement joins TRBV6-5 to TRBJ2-5; TRBD2 might be the D (6 bases). Sequences were derived from PBMCs, sampled in the first trimester of pregnancy. The receptor was derived from a female donor in good health, serving as a control in a pregnancy study. Some clones in this sample may be carry-over from other donors' samples. The CDR3 here is CASRTGPGEETQYF. DNA of the CDR3: TGTGCCAGCAGGACCGGGCCGGGGGAGGAGACCCAGTACTTC.